The 6 T cell receptor beta chains reported below all come from one sample, sequenced in a study of early T cells in non-severe SARS-CoV-2 infection. MiXCR, applied by TCRdb to the 5' RACE reads, yields one record per CDR3 protein. Seen here are 26,000 or so distinct CDR3 sequences, 4% to 4.5% observed once, and the top ten hold 5% to 7.5%. Sequences were obtained from whole blood. All receptors come from an adult who was a healthcare worker with PCR-confirmed SARS-CoV-2 infection or an uninfected control (not recorded which).

This clonotype has just a few counts. The V and J genes are TRBV7-9 and TRBJ2-1; D possibly corresponds to TRBD2 (6 bases). CDR3 length: 15 amino acids. Trimming pared 4 bases from V and 5 bases from J, leaving 15 bases between. Germline loops: CDR1 SEHNR, CDR2 FQNEAQ (reference sequence). The DNA of the CDR3 is TGTGCCAGCAGCTCGGGACTCCTGCCCCACAATGAGCAGTTCTTC. Protein product: CASSSGLLPHNEQFF.

This clonotype was counted many times. The V and J genes are TRBV7-3 and TRBJ2-2; no reliable D call. CDR1 and CDR2 from the germline V gene are SGHTA and FQGTGA. CDR3 length: 14 amino acids. V was trimmed by 1 base and J by 8 bases, leaving 11 bases between them. The CDR3 reads CASSLIGPQGELFF. The CDR3 DNA reads as TGTGCCAGCAGCTTAATTGGGCCCCAAGGGGAGCTGTTTTTT.

This clonotype occurred many times. This sequence joins TRBV24-1 and TRBJ2-3; D gene uncertain. The germline gives CDR1 KGHDR, CDR2 SFDVKD. This CDR3 is built from 13 residues. The ends were cut back, 4 bases at V and 0 bases at J, with 4 bases in the middle. CDR3 loop: CATSDPSTDTQYF. The CDR3 DNA reads as TGTGCCACCAGTGACCCAAGCACAGATACGCAGTATTTT.

In its sample, this clonotype was seen many times. The gene calls are TRBV6-5 and TRBJ2-2; the match to TRBD1 covers 9 bases. The V gene end was trimmed by 5 bases and the J gene end by 5 bases; junction bases not matched to a gene: 6. This CDR3 is 15 amino acids long. The germline gives CDR1 MNHEY, CDR2 SVGAGI. The CDR3 loop is CASSLRGQGTGELFF. The CDR3 DNA is TGTGCCAGCAGTCTTAGAGGACAGGGGACCGGGGAGCTGTTTTTT.

At least ten counts were recorded for this clonotype. This chain joins TRBV9 and TRBJ2-7; D may correspond to TRBD1 or TRBD2 (5 bases each). The germline V gene has CDR1 SGDLS and CDR2 YYNGEE. This CDR3 has 14 amino acids. V dropped 4 bases and J dropped 0 bases, with 11 bases sitting between them. For the CDR3, the DNA is TGTGCCAGCAGCCCAGCAGGGAGCTCCTACGAGCAGTACTTC. Translation: CASSPAGSSYEQYF.

V gene TRBV21-1 combines with J gene TRBJ2-5; the table names TRBD2, a call not compared with the DNA. TRBV21-1 is noted as a pseudogene. This CDR3 has 17 residues. The CDR3: CASSKEGGSLIQETQYF. In DNA, the CDR3 is TGTGCCAGCAGCAAAGAAGGCGGGAGCCTTATCCAAGAGACCCAGTACTTC.